These 11 T cell receptor beta chains were sequenced from one sample in a study of T cell responses to AZD1222 COVID-19 vaccine. TCRdb's table, derived via immunoSEQ multiplex PCR, lists solely in-frame clones and lacks some. The data show around 150,000 clones, with roughly nine tenths seen just once and more than 3% held by the top ten. The material sequenced was peripheral blood, taken 28 days after the second AZD1222 dose. The receptor set was obtained from an adult who received the AZD1222 COVID-19 vaccine.

The chain joins TRBV11-3 to TRBJ2-2; no reliable D call. Trimming removed 5 bases at V and 3 bases at J, with 7 bases between. The CDR3 sequence is 13 residues long. Germline V lookup: CDR1 SGHNT, CDR2 YENEEA. The CDR3 here is CASSPRDTGELFF. The CDR3, as DNA: TGTGCCAGCAGCCCTAGGGACACCGGGGAGCTGTTTTTT.

This sequence joins TRBV27 and TRBJ2-7; 15 bases fit TRBD2. The CDR3 runs 16 residues. The ends lost 6 bases at V and 2 bases at J; junction bases unmatched: 5. Germline V gene data show CDR1 as MNHEY and CDR2 as SMNVEV (reference sequence). The CDR3 sequence: CASSIGLAGGTYEQYF. DNA for the CDR3: TGTGCCAGCAGCATCGGACTAGCGGGAGGGACCTACGAGCAGTACTTC.

This chain connects TRBV28 to TRBJ2-7; D is possibly TRBD1 (6 bases). Germline CDR1 is MDHEN and CDR2 is SYDVKM. The V end was cut by 4 bases, the J end by 3 bases, with 19 bases between. The CDR3 totals 16 residues. CDR3 sequence reads: CASSSYRATFNYEQYF. The CDR3 nucleotides are TGTGCCAGCAGTTCTTACAGGGCCACCTTCAACTACGAGCAGTACTTC.

J is TRBJ2-3 and V is TRBV7-2; TRBD2 is a possible D gene (7 bases). Between the trimmed V and J ends, which lost 5 bases and 5 bases, there was a span of 17 bases. Germline V lookup: CDR1 SGHTA, CDR2 FQGNSA. The CDR3 covers 15 residues. Here the CDR3 reads CASSPRGRAIDTQYF. In DNA form, the CDR3 reads TGTGCCAGCAGCCCGAGGGGGAGGGCCATAGATACGCAGTATTTT.

The rearrangement uses TRBV9 and TRBJ2-5; D gene ambiguous. CDR3 length: 13 residues. V lost 1 base, J lost 1 base, and 5 bases lay in between. The germline V gene encodes CDR1 SGDLS and CDR2 YYNGEE. The CDR3 DNA sequence: TGTGCCAGCAGCGTAAACGGCCAAGAGACCCAGTACTTC. This encodes CASSVNGQETQYF.

The chain couples TRBV9 to TRBJ1-4; D unresolved. Trimming left V 0 bases short and J 8 bases short, with 5 bases between. In germline, CDR1 is SGDLS, CDR2 YYNGEE. The CDR3 is 12 residues long. CDR3 sequence reads: CASSVAGEKLFF. The CDR3 bases are TGTGCCAGCAGCGTAGCCGGGGAAAAACTGTTTTTT.

V and J are TRBV27 and TRBJ1-5; D ambiguous. The CDR3 length is 11 residues. The germline CDR1 and CDR2 sequences are MNHEY and SMNVEV (reference sequence). Trimming took 10 bases from V and 3 from J, leaving 7 bases between them. The CDR3 sequence is CATLLNQPQHF. In nucleotides, the CDR3 is TGTGCCACCCTTCTCAATCAGCCCCAGCATTTT.

This chain uses TRBV7-9 with TRBJ2-1; the match to TRBD2 covers 9 bases. With 2 bases clipped from V and 1 base from J, the junction kept 3 bases outside the gene matches. CDR1 and CDR2 from the germline V gene are SEHNR and FQNEAQ (reference sequence). The CDR3 extends over 16 amino acids. This chain's CDR3 is CASSLSLAGSYNEQFF. Written as DNA, the CDR3 is TGTGCCAGCAGCTTAAGCCTAGCGGGGTCCTACAATGAGCAGTTCTTC.

This clone was counted once. The chain combines TRBV9 with TRBJ2-1, with D tentatively TRBD1 (5 bases). Deletions cut 0 bases from V and 5 bases from J, with 12 bases between. The CDR3 sequence is 15 residues long. Germline CDR1 SGDLS, CDR2 YYNGEE. The CDR3 loop reads CASSVGVRGDNEQFF. CDR3 DNA: TGTGCCAGCAGCGTAGGAGTTAGGGGCGACAATGAGCAGTTCTTC.

The genes are TRBV7-9 and TRBJ2-7; 7 positions match TRBD1. The CDR3 is 14 amino acids. Germline CDR1 is SEHNR and CDR2 is FQNEAQ (reference sequence). Trimming took 6 bases from V and 0 from J; bases not matched to a gene: 5. In nucleotides, the CDR3 is TGTGCCAGCAGACGAGGACAGGTCTCCTACGAGCAGTACTTC. It codes for CASRRGQVSYEQYF.

The chain couples TRBV5-1 to TRBJ2-1; D remains ambiguous. Looked up from germline, CDR1 is SGHRS and CDR2 is YFSETQ. The CDR3 is 13 residues long. With 0 bases removed from V and 6 bases from J, the gap between germline ends came to 7 bases. CDR3 DNA: TGCGCCAGCAGCTTGGGGGAAAGCAATGAGCAGTTCTTC. Its protein product is CASSLGESNEQFF.